A single sample is the source of the 15 T cell receptor beta chains below, sequenced in a study of technical replicates of blood from several donors. This table comes from immunoSEQ multiplex PCR, and its TCRdb copy is limited to in-frame clones, with some not included. The repertoire holds tens of thousands of clones, with around 90% as singletons. Sequenced sample: T cells isolated from PBMCs. These receptors all stem from a human donor in good health.

V gene TRBV4-1 combines with J gene TRBJ2-1, with 9 bases fitting TRBD2. Germline V gene data show CDR1 as MGHRA and CDR2 as YSYEKL. This CDR3 contains 18 residues. V was pared by 4 bases and J by 1 base, with 11 bases of the junction left unmatched. The CDR3: CASSRLAGVIESYNEQFF. DNA for the CDR3: TGCGCCAGCAGCCGATTAGCGGGAGTGATTGAATCCTACAATGAGCAGTTCTTC.

The chain recombines TRBV19 with TRBJ2-1; TRBD2 matches 8 bases. The CDR3 consists of 16 residues. Losses at the gene ends were 5 bases for V and 0 bases for J; bases not matched to a gene: 6. Germline assignment: CDR1 LNHDA and CDR2 SQIVND (reference sequence). The CDR3 loop is CASSLQRGSSYNEQFF. The CDR3 DNA reads TGTGCCAGTAGTCTTCAGCGGGGGAGCTCCTACAATGAGCAGTTCTTC.

V and J are TRBV9 and TRBJ2-2; 8 bases are a match to TRBD1. CDR3 size: 14 residues. With V trimmed by 4 bases and J by 3 bases, 2 bases remained unmatched. CDR1 is SGDLS and CDR2 is YYNGEE in the germline V gene. CDR3 sequence: CASSLDRDTGELFF. Here the CDR3 DNA reads TGTGCCAGCAGCCTGGACAGGGACACCGGGGAGCTGTTTTTT. The variable domain in full, with the rest retrieved from reference TRBV9 and TRBJ2-2, is DSGVTQTPKHLITATGQRVTLRCSPRSGDLSVYWYQQSLDQGLQFLIQYYNGEERAKGNILERFSAQQFPDLHSELNLSSLELGDSALYFCASSLDRDTGELFFGEGSRLTVL.

CDR3 region: CASRPGLASLGVCYF. In DNA form, the CDR3 reads TGTGCCAGTAGACCGGGACTAGCGAGCTTAGGAGTGTGTTACTTC. The V and J genes are TRBV19 and TRBJ2-4; 10 nucleotides match TRBD2. V dropped 6 bases and J dropped 16; count of bases not matched to a gene: 18. Germline CDR1 LNHDA, CDR2 SQIVND (reference sequence). The CDR3 runs to 15 residues.

The chain is built from TRBV7-9 and TRBJ1-4; D uncertain. This CDR3 region has 14 residues. V lost 0 bases and J lost 8, with 10 bases in between. Germline V lookup: CDR1 SEHNR, CDR2 FQNEAQ (reference sequence). The CDR3 DNA follows: TGTGCCAGCAGCTTAGCAGGGAGGAGCGAAAAACTGTTTTTT. Protein: CASSLAGRSEKLFF.

This chain links TRBV6-5 with TRBJ2-2; D gene uncertain. The CDR3 runs 12 residues. The V and J ends lost 6 bases and 7 bases respectively, with 9 bases between them. Germline CDR1 reads MNHEY; CDR2 reads SVGAGI. The CDR3 is CASSPQVGELFF. As DNA, the CDR3 is TGTGCCAGCAGCCCCCAGGTCGGGGAGCTGTTTTTT.

The CDR3 here is CASSSIRPPDTQYF. The CDR3 DNA reads as TGTGCCAGTAGCTCGATCAGGCCCCCAGATACGCAGTATTTT. The chain couples TRBV19 to TRBJ2-3; unclear D gene. The CDR3 loop spans 14 amino acids. V lost 6 bases and J lost 4, with 14 bases in between. Germline CDR1 is LNHDA and CDR2 is SQIVND (reference sequence).

The rearrangement joins TRBV6-5 to TRBJ2-7, with 12 bases identical to TRBD2. Germline V lookup: CDR1 MNHEY, CDR2 SVGAGI. The CDR3 contains 14 residues. J gave up 3 bases and V 4 bases, and 1 base lay outside the gene matches. DNA of the CDR3: TGTGCCAGCAGTTCGGGACTAGCGGGCTACGAGCAGTACTTC. It codes for CASSSGLAGYEQYF.

This chain connects TRBV4-1 to TRBJ1-4; D ambiguous. The germline gives CDR1 MGHRA, CDR2 YSYEKL. The CDR3 consists of 15 residues. V was trimmed by 6 bases and J by 0 bases, leaving 11 bases between them. CDR3 region: CASSRARATNEKLFF. The CDR3 bases are TGCGCCAGCAGTCGTGCGCGAGCAACTAATGAAAAACTGTTTTTT.

V usage is TRBV28 and J usage is TRBJ2-7, with TRBD2 as a possible D gene (5 bases). This CDR3 is 14 amino acids long. CDR1 and CDR2 from the germline V gene are MDHEN and SYDVKM. V was clipped by 3 bases and J by 3 bases, with 12 bases between them. As DNA, the CDR3 is TGTGCCAGCAGTTTGGCTAGCAGATACTACGAGCAGTACTTC. Encoded protein: CASSLASRYYEQYF.

The genes are TRBV28 and TRBJ2-7; perhaps TRBD2 as D (5 bases). This CDR3 region has 12 residues. Trimming cost V 7 bases and J 6 bases, with 13 bases left between them. The germline V gene has CDR1 MDHEN and CDR2 SYDVKM. CDR3 residues: CASNPTRGEQYF. CDR3 sequence (DNA): TGTGCCAGCAACCCCACACGGGGCGAGCAGTACTTC.

This chain joins TRBV9 and TRBJ1-4; TRBD1 matches 8 bases. CDR3 length equals 14 residues. Germline V gene lookup returns CDR1 SGDLS and CDR2 YYNGEE. V was clipped by 2 bases and J by 7 bases; unmatched bases: 4. The CDR3 spells CASSVGQGSEKLFF. DNA for the CDR3: TGTGCCAGCAGCGTCGGACAGGGCAGTGAAAAACTGTTTTTT.

J is TRBJ1-2 and V is TRBV13; 7 bases align to TRBD1. The CDR3 covers 14 residues. With V trimmed by 2 bases and J by 3 bases, 3 bases remained unmatched. From germline, CDR1 is PRHDT and CDR2 FYEKMQ (reference sequence). The CDR3 bases are TGTGCCAGCAGCTTAAGGGGACAGTACTATGGCTACACCTTC. Translation gives CASSLRGQYYGYTF. Full variable domain (rest looked up from reference TRBV13 and TRBJ1-2): AAGVIQSPRHLIKEKRETATLKCYPIPRHDTVYWYQQGPGQDPQFLISFYEKMQSDKGSIPDRFSAQQFSDYHSELNMSSLELGDSALYFCASSLRGQYYGYTFGSGTRLTVV.

The chain couples TRBV10-1 to TRBJ2-2; D may be TRBD2 (5 bases). Trimming took 2 bases from V and 6 from J, leaving 10 bases between them. Per germline, CDR1 WNHNN and CDR2 SYGVQD (reference sequence). CDR3 length: 14 residues. CDR3 bases: TGCGCCAGCAGTGAGGAGTTAGCGTCCGGGGAGCTGTTTTTT. Amino acid sequence: CASSEELASGELFF.

This clone was found once. This chain links TRBV5-1 with TRBJ1-3; D remains unclear. Germline V gene lookup returns CDR1 SGHRS and CDR2 YFSETQ. V lost 4 bases to trimming and J lost 4 bases, with 12 bases between them. The CDR3 is 14 residues long. The CDR3 coding sequence is TGCGCCAGCAGCGGAGGAGGTTCCGGAAACACCATATATTTT. Amino acid sequence: CASSGGGSGNTIYF.